This TCR beta chain was recorded in a study of cytomegalovirus exposure and HLA in healthy donors. Points from the study as a whole: Among TCR sequences, most were rare, though some public TCRs appeared in many donors. Clusters of TCRs from the first cohort tended to co-occur in the 130 or so validation repertoires (as a later analysis found).

The donors were members of the validation cohort, which comprised around 110 subjects and was separate from the first cohort of fewer than 700 subjects. The repertoire was sequenced with immunoSEQ multiplex PCR; TCRdb's copy has only in-frame clones and lacks some. The table has approximately 160,000 clones, about 89% seen once. As to this clone: Its cognate antigen is unknown.

Sequencing was carried out using PBMCs. This TCR was recovered from a woman under 30 in good health and CMV-seropositive.

CDR3 region: CASSRTGGQSPLHF. The CDR3 region has the DNA TGTGCCAGCAGTAGGACAGGGGGCCAATCACCCCTCCACTTT. The chain uses TRBV27 and TRBJ1-6, with 11 positions matching TRBD1. V lost 5 bases, J lost 10 bases, and 4 bases stayed unmatched. CDR1 is MNHEY and CDR2 is SMNVEV in the germline V gene (reference sequence). This CDR3 region has 14 residues.